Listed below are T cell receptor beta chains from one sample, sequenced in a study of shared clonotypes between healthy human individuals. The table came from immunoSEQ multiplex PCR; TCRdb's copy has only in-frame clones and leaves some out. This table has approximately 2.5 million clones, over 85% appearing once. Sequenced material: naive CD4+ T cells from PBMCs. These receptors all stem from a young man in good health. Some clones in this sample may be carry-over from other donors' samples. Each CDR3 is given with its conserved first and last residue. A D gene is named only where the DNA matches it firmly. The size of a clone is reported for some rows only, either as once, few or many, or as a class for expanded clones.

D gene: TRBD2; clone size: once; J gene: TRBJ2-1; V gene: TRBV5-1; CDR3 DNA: TGCGCCAGCAGCTCCCTCGGAGGTAGCGGGAGTTACAATGAGCAGTTCTTC; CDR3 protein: CASSSLGGSGSYNEQFF
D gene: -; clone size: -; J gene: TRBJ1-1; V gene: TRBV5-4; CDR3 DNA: TGTGCCAGCAGCCCACCGACCGGGACTAGGAACACTGAAGCTTTCTTT; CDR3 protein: CASSPPTGTRNTEAFF
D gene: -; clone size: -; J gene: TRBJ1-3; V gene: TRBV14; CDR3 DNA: TGTGCCAGCAGCCAAGACAGGGCTTCTGGAAACACCATATATTTT; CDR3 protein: CASSQDRASGNTIYF
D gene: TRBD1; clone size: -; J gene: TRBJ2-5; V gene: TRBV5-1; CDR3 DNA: TGCGCCAGCAGCTTGGGACAGGGCCTAGGGGAGCAGTACTTC; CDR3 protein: CASSLGQGLGEQYF
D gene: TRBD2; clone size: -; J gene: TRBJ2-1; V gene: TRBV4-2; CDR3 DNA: TGTGCCAGCAGCCAAGACCCGGGAGGGACCTACAATGAGCAGTTCTTC; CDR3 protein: CASSQDPGGTYNEQFF
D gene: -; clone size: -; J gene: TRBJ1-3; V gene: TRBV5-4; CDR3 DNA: TGTGCCAGCAGCCCCGAAATGGGGGACGCTGGAAACACCATATATTTT; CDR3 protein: CASSPEMGDAGNTIYF
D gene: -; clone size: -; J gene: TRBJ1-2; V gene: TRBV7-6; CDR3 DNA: TGTGCCAGCAGCCCCGTCCCGGGCTATGGCTACACCTTC; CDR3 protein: CASSPVPGYGYTF
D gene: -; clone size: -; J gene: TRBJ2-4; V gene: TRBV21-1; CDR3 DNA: TGTGCCAGCAGCGATGGGACAGATGAGCCTAGCGGAAACATTCAGTACTTC; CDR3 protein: CASSDGTDEPSGNIQYF
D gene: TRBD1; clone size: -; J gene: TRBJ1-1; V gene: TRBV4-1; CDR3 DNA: TGCGCCAGCAGCCTGACAGGGTCCCACACTGAAGCTTTCTTT; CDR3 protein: CASSLTGSHTEAFF
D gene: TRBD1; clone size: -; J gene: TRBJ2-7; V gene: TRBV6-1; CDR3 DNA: TGTGCCAGCAGTGATCGACAGGGGGCGCGTGAGCAGTACTTC; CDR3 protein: CASSDRQGAREQYF
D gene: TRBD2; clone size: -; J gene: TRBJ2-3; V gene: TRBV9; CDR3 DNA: TGTGCCAGCAGTGGGACTAGCGGGCCCGGAGATACGCAGTATTTT; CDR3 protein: CASSGTSGPGDTQYF